These 31 T cell receptor beta chains were sequenced from one sample in a study of cytomegalovirus exposure and HLA in healthy donors. The PCR ran on 60 Vbeta and 13 Jbeta primers. Libraries were prepared by immunoSEQ multiplex PCR; TCRdb keeps only in-frame clonotypes and omits some of them. This sample has approximately 85,000 clones; 80% occur once, and the top ten carry approximately 7.9%. The material sequenced was PBMCs. Source of these receptors: a man aged 30 to 45 in good health and CMV-seronegative.

The CDR3 DNA is TGTGCCAGTAGTCCTAAAGGGGGCTATTTGAACACTGAAGCTTTCTTT. Its protein is CASSPKGGYLNTEAFF. The chain uses TRBV19 and TRBJ1-1, with TRBD1 matching 7 bases. V was pared by 5 bases and J by 0 bases, with 9 bases of the junction left unmatched. Looked up from germline, CDR1 is LNHDA and CDR2 is SQIVND (reference sequence). The CDR3 spans 16 residues.

The chain links TRBV30 to TRBJ2-3, with 9 positions matching TRBD2. The V gene end was trimmed by 4 bases and the J gene end by 3 bases; junction bases not matched to a gene: 8. In germline, CDR1 is GTSNPN, CDR2 SVGIG (reference sequence). The CDR3 covers 15 residues. DNA for the CDR3: TGTGCCTGGACTACTTTAGCGGGAGCTACAGATACGCAGTATTTT. The encoded protein is CAWTTLAGATDTQYF.

This clone was seen just once. The chain has TRBV10-3 and TRBJ1-3; D is possibly TRBD1 (5 bases). The ends were cut back, 11 bases at V and 3 bases at J, with 11 bases in the middle. This CDR3 comprises 12 residues. Germline-derived CDR1 and CDR2 are ENHRY and SYGVKD. CDR3 loop: CAATEVGNTIYF. The CDR3 nucleotides read TGTGCCGCGACAGAGGTTGGAAACACCATATATTTT.

J is TRBJ2-3 and V is TRBV2; unclear D gene. There are 14 residues in the CDR3. Germline assignment: CDR1 SNHLY and CDR2 FYNNEI. V lost 3 bases and J 1 base, leaving 8 bases between the germline ends. Here the CDR3 reads CASSERYRTDTQYF. CDR3 nucleotide sequence: TGTGCCAGCAGTGAGCGCTATCGCACAGATACGCAGTATTTT.

The chain carries TRBV6-5 and TRBJ2-3; a weak D match, TRBD2 (5 bases). This CDR3 comprises 13 residues. Germline V gene lookup returns CDR1 MNHEY and CDR2 SVGAGI. With 6 bases removed from V and 4 bases from J, the gap between germline ends came to 11 bases. In DNA, the CDR3 is TGTGCCAGCAGCCCTCACGGGGCAGATACGCAGTATTTT. This encodes CASSPHGADTQYF.

This clone was recorded many times. J is TRBJ2-1 and V is TRBV25-1, with D tentatively TRBD2 (5 bases). The CDR3 has 15 amino acids. Germline V lookup: CDR1 MGHDK, CDR2 SYGVNS. Trimming stripped 1 base from V and 3 bases from J, with 10 bases between. Written as DNA, the CDR3 is TGTGCCAGCAGTGAATTGGGCCGGGACTACAATGAGCAGTTCTTC. This gives the protein CASSELGRDYNEQFF.

The CDR3: CASSLEGGPYEQYF. The CDR3, as DNA: TGTGCCAGCAGCTTAGAGGGAGGGCCCTACGAGCAGTACTTC. This rearrangement joins TRBV7-9 to TRBJ2-7; 7 bases align to TRBD2. The CDR3 is 14 residues long. The V gene end was trimmed by 1 base and the J gene end by 2 bases; junction bases not matched to a gene: 2. Germline V gene data show CDR1 as SEHNR and CDR2 as FQNEAQ (reference sequence).

The chain links TRBV10-3 to TRBJ2-5, with TRBD1 matching 7 bases. CDR1 and CDR2 (germline): ENHRY, SYGVKD. The CDR3 runs to 14 residues. V lost 7 bases, J lost 1 base, and 6 bases stayed unmatched. The CDR3 loop is CAITPTGTQETQYF. The CDR3 nucleotides are TGTGCCATCACCCCGACAGGGACCCAAGAGACCCAGTACTTC.

The chain is built from TRBV5-1 and TRBJ1-1; D gene unclear. Trimming removed 1 base from V and 2 bases from J, with 6 bases in between. Germline CDR1 reads SGHRS; CDR2 reads YFSETQ. The CDR3 is 13 amino acids. Written as DNA, the CDR3 is TGCGCCAGCAGCTTGCGGGTAAACACTGAAGCTTTCTTT. Translation: CASSLRVNTEAFF.

J is TRBJ2-3 and V is TRBV30, with a possible D match to TRBD2 (5 bases). The V gene's germline CDR1 is GTSNPN and CDR2 SVGIG (reference sequence). V was cut by 1 base and J by 0 bases, with 8 bases left in between. CDR3 size: 14 residues. CDR3 sequence (DNA): TGTGCCTGGAGTGCTTCTAGCAGCACAGATACGCAGTATTTT. It codes for CAWSASSSTDTQYF.

This chain uses TRBV5-4 with TRBJ2-1; 10 bases are a match to TRBD1. The CDR3 spans 15 residues. V dropped 3 bases and J dropped 6; count of bases not matched to a gene: 6. Germline CDR1 is SGHNT and CDR2 is YYREEE (reference sequence). CDR3 nucleotide sequence: TGTGCCAGCAGCTCACGGGACAGGGGAGGCAATGAGCAGTTCTTC. Translating it yields CASSSRDRGGNEQFF.

The chain has TRBV5-1 and TRBJ2-4; TRBD2 agrees at 14 bases. V gave up 4 bases and J gave up 1 base; unmatched junction bases: 10. CDR1 is SGHRS and CDR2 is YFSETQ in the germline V gene. The CDR3 covers 19 residues. The CDR3 nucleotides are TGCGCCAGCAGCATGGGACTAGCGGGGGCAATCGGGGCCAAAAACATTCAGTACTTC. Protein sequence: CASSMGLAGAIGAKNIQYF.

CDR3 nucleotides: TGTGCCAGCAGCTTTAACAGGGGGACCTACGAGCAGTACTTC. Translation gives CASSFNRGTYEQYF. The chain joins TRBV5-8 to TRBJ2-7; 8 bases are shared with TRBD1. The CDR3 contains 14 residues. V gave up 2 bases and J gave up 2 bases; unmatched junction bases: 3. The germline gives CDR1 SGHTS, CDR2 YDEGEE.

The J gene is TRBJ2-5, the V gene TRBV5-6, with 12 bases that match TRBD2. The J segment lost 0 bases and the V segment lost 1 base, leaving 7 bases of the junction unmatched. The CDR3 has 18 amino acids. Germline assignment: CDR1 SGHDT and CDR2 YYEEEE. CDR3 nucleotide sequence: TGTGCCAGCAGCTTGTTCCTAGCGGGAGGGCCGAACCAAGAGACCCAGTACTTC. It specifies CASSLFLAGGPNQETQYF.

The chain recombines TRBV9 with TRBJ2-7; 7 nucleotides align to TRBD1. The CDR3 is 13 residues long. V trimming: 1 base; J trimming: 5 bases; junction bases outside the gene matches: 3. Germline V gene data show CDR1 as SGDLS and CDR2 as YYNGEE. The CDR3 bases are TGTGCCAGCAGCGTATTGACAGGGAACGAGCAGTACTTC. It translates to CASSVLTGNEQYF.

The gene calls are TRBV7-2 and TRBJ2-7, with D possibly matching TRBD1 (6 bases). CDR1 is SGHTA, CDR2 FQGNSA, per germline. There are 15 residues in the CDR3. Deletions cut 1 base from V and 0 bases from J, with 10 bases between. Here the CDR3 DNA reads TGTGCCAGCAGCTTAGATGGGGGCCTCTCCTACGAGCAGTACTTC. Protein: CASSLDGGLSYEQYF.

The chain has TRBV7-3 and TRBJ2-1; TRBD1 aligns across 9 bases. This CDR3 contains 17 residues. Germline V lookup: CDR1 SGHTA, CDR2 FQGTGA. V shed 5 bases, J shed 2 bases, and the junction held 10 bases outside the gene matches. CDR3 DNA sequence: TGTGCCAGCAGCGGAGCCCCGGGACAGGGTCCCTACAATGAGCAGTTCTTC. Residues: CASSGAPGQGPYNEQFF.

The rearrangement links TRBV15 to TRBJ1-1, with D unresolved. Germline V gives CDR1 LNHNV, CDR2 YYDKDF (reference sequence). The CDR3 runs to 14 residues. V was pared by 0 bases and J by 4 bases, with 9 bases between. Here the CDR3 DNA reads TGTGCCACCAGCAGAGATGTGCCGGGCACTGAAGCTTTCTTT. Translation gives CATSRDVPGTEAFF.

This clone has more than one count but fewer than ten. The gene calls are TRBV6-5 and TRBJ1-5, with 10 bases identical to TRBD1. This CDR3 is built from 15 residues. V lost 5 bases to trimming and J lost 5 bases; unmatched junction nucleotides: 6. Germline V gene sequence: CDR1 MNHEY, CDR2 SVGAGI. This CDR3 reads CASSLGTGEYQPQHF. The DNA for the CDR3 is TGTGCCAGCAGTCTGGGGACAGGGGAGTATCAGCCCCAGCATTTT.

This clone was seen more than once but under ten times. The J gene is TRBJ2-7, the V gene TRBV5-1, with TRBD2 matching over 13 bases. Germline CDR1 SGHRS, CDR2 YFSETQ. The CDR3 is made up of 16 amino acids. V lost 0 bases and J lost 4; bases outside the gene matches: 4. CDR3 region: CASSLARTSGSYEQYF. CDR3 bases: TGCGCCAGCAGCTTGGCTCGGACTAGCGGGAGTTACGAGCAGTACTTC.

V usage is TRBV14 and J usage is TRBJ1-6; 9 bases are shared with TRBD1. V dropped 5 bases and J dropped 9; count of bases not matched to a gene: 5. The V gene's germline CDR1 is SGHDN and CDR2 FVKESK. This CDR3 is 14 amino acids long. The DNA for the CDR3 is TGTGCCAGCAGCTGGAACAGGGGGCCTTCACCCCTCCACTTT. Translating gives CASSWNRGPSPLHF.

The chain recombines TRBV2 with TRBJ1-5; D remains ambiguous. Germline assignment: CDR1 SNHLY and CDR2 FYNNEI. The CDR3 extends over 13 amino acids. Trimming shortened V by 2 bases and J by 4 bases, and 6 bases separated the two germline ends. CDR3 region: CASSERRNQPQHF. The CDR3 nucleotides are TGTGCCAGCAGTGAACGGAGGAATCAGCCCCAGCATTTT.

The chain links TRBV7-2 to TRBJ2-2, with 9 bases that match TRBD2. The CDR3 contains 16 residues. Losses at the gene ends were 2 bases for V and 4 bases for J; bases not matched to a gene: 5. CDR1 is SGHTA, CDR2 FQGNSA, per germline. The CDR3 nucleotides read TGTGCCAGCAGCTTACAGCAGCGGGGGGTCACCGGGGAGCTGTTTTTT. It specifies CASSLQQRGVTGELFF.

The chain combines TRBV5-6 with TRBJ2-3; 7 bases map to TRBD2. The junction had 13 bases not matched to a gene; V was cut back by 6 bases and J by 6 bases. Germline assignment: CDR1 SGHDT and CDR2 YYEEEE. The CDR3 is 15 amino acids. CDR3 in amino acids: CASIWGGGTWDTQYF. The DNA for the CDR3 is TGTGCCAGCATCTGGGGGGGAGGGACCTGGGATACGCAGTATTTT.

The chain links TRBV5-6 to TRBJ2-5; 8 nucleotides match TRBD1. The DNA end is a closer match to TRBJ2-7, so the J assignment may be wrong. Germline V lookup: CDR1 SGHDT, CDR2 YYEEEE. This CDR3 comprises 15 residues. CDR3 sequence reads: CASSLGQGYSYEQYF. DNA of the CDR3: TGTGCCAGCAGCCTCGGACAGGGATATTCCTACGAGCAGTACTTC.

The chain employs TRBV7-2 and TRBJ1-6; 10 bases agree with TRBD1. The CDR3 covers 18 residues. From germline, CDR1 is SGHTA and CDR2 FQGNSA. The ends lost 4 bases at V and 2 bases at J; junction bases unmatched: 8. The CDR3 sequence: CASSSRQGANAYNSPLHF. CDR3 bases: TGTGCCAGCAGCTCCAGACAGGGGGCTAATGCCTATAATTCACCCCTCCACTTT. Drawing the rest from reference TRBV7-2 and TRBJ1-6, the complete variable domain is GAGVSQSPSNKVTEKGKDVELRCDPISGHTALYWYRQSLGQGLEFLIYFQGNSAPDKSGLPSDRFSAERTGGSVSTLTIQRTQQEDSAVYLCASSSRQGANAYNSPLHFGNGTRLTVT.

The chain has TRBV15 and TRBJ1-2, with a possible D match to TRBD1 (6 bases). V lost 1 base to trimming and J lost 6 bases, with 18 bases between them. The CDR3 length is 16 residues. Germline lookup yields CDR1 LNHNV and CDR2 YYDKDF (reference sequence). The CDR3 DNA reads as TGTGCCACCAGCAGAGTACTCGGGGGAGGGGGTCATGGCTACACCTTC. Translated, it gives CATSRVLGGGGHGYTF.

This chain uses TRBV30 with TRBJ2-7; 8 bases line up with TRBD1. The germline V gene has CDR1 GTSNPN and CDR2 SVGIG (reference sequence). The trim removed 6 bases at V and 3 bases at J, leaving 7 bases unmatched. The CDR3 contains 13 residues. The DNA for the CDR3 is TGTGCCTGCCTGCGGACAGGGTACTACGAGCAGTACTTC. It codes for CACLRTGYYEQYF.

In DNA form, the CDR3 reads TGTGCCAGCAGCTTAGGGGCGGGGCGGACGACTGAAGCTTTCTTT. Its translation is CASSLGAGRTTEAFF. This chain joins TRBV7-8 and TRBJ1-1, with D maybe TRBD1 (5 bases). The CDR3 spans 15 residues. V was shortened by 1 base and J by 5 bases, with 14 bases between the two germline ends. Germline V gene sequence: CDR1 SGHVS, CDR2 FQNEAQ.

This clone was seen just once. This chain joins TRBV6-5 and TRBJ2-7; D remains unclear. Trimming shortened V by 5 bases and J by 6 bases, and 11 bases separated the two germline ends. CDR3 length: 12 residues. Germline V gene sequence: CDR1 MNHEY, CDR2 SVGAGI. CDR3 coding DNA: TGTGCCAGCAGTCGCGTGCACGGCGAGCAGTACTTC. It codes for CASSRVHGEQYF.

This chain joins TRBV7-9 and TRBJ2-5; D is undetermined. The DNA end is a closer match to TRBJ2-7, so the J assignment may be wrong. Germline lookup yields CDR1 SEHNR and CDR2 FQNEAQ (reference sequence). This CDR3 spans 12 amino acids. The CDR3 region is CASSLVGDEQYF. The CDR3 DNA reads TGTGCCAGCAGCTTAGTAGGAGACGAGCAGTACTTC.